These 21 T cell receptor beta chains originate from one sample sequenced in a study of cytomegalovirus exposure and HLA in healthy donors. Researchers ran the PCR with 60 Vbeta and 13 Jbeta primers. Produced via immunoSEQ multiplex PCR; TCRdb's table is partial and in-frame only. The data show 110,000 or so clones, approximately 76% seen once. Sample: PBMCs. These receptor sequences come from a man over 45 in good health and CMV-seropositive.

The CDR3 loop is CASSLRGRAGNEQYF. Written as DNA, the CDR3 is TGTGCCAGCAGCTTGCGGGGGAGGGCCGGGAACGAGCAGTACTTC. The chain joins TRBV5-6 to TRBJ2-7; 7 bases line up with TRBD2. The CDR3 runs to 15 residues. CDR1 and CDR2 (germline): SGHDT, YYEEEE. V was pared by 1 base and J by 5 bases, with 9 bases of the junction left unmatched.

The chain recombines TRBV27 with TRBJ2-1, with D possibly matching TRBD1 (7 bases). Looked up from germline, CDR1 is MNHEY and CDR2 is SMNVEV (reference sequence). V gave up 5 bases and J gave up 10 bases, with 18 bases separating them. There are 14 residues in the CDR3. This CDR3 reads CASSVNRGGGEQFF. CDR3 bases: TGTGCCAGCAGTGTAAACAGGGGAGGAGGGGAGCAGTTCTTC.

The rearrangement uses TRBV28 and TRBJ2-7, with TRBD2 matching over 11 bases. The CDR3 consists of 13 residues. CDR1 is MDHEN, CDR2 SYDVKM, per germline. V was clipped by 5 bases and J by 6 bases; unmatched bases: 3. The CDR3 region is CASSQLAGGEQYF. The CDR3, as DNA: TGTGCCAGCAGTCAGCTAGCGGGAGGCGAGCAGTACTTC.

This rearrangement joins TRBV28 to TRBJ2-1; 8 bases line up with TRBD2. Germline V gene sequence: CDR1 MDHEN, CDR2 SYDVKM. CDR3 length: 16 residues. J gave up 0 bases and V 5 bases, and 6 bases lay outside the gene matches. The CDR3 protein is CASSTSGESSYNEQFF. The DNA for the CDR3 is TGTGCCAGCAGTACTAGCGGAGAAAGCTCCTACAATGAGCAGTTCTTC.

The sample holds one count of this clone. This rearrangement joins TRBV29-1 to TRBJ1-4; TRBD1 aligns across 11 bases. From germline, CDR1 is SQVTM and CDR2 ANQGSEA. The CDR3 totals 16 residues. V was pared by 5 bases and J by 3 bases, with 8 bases of the junction left unmatched. CDR3 residues: CSVLGQGAKSNEKLFF. CDR3 bases: TGCAGCGTTCTCGGACAGGGGGCGAAGTCTAATGAAAAACTGTTTTTT. Based on the CDR3 plus reference TRBV29-1 and TRBJ1-4, the full variable domain is SAVISQKPSRDICQRGTSLTIQCQVDSQVTMMFWYRQQPGQSLTLIATANQGSEATYESGFVIDKFPISRPNLTFSTLTVSNMSPEDSSIYLCSVLGQGAKSNEKLFFGSGTQLSVL.

The chain links TRBV9 to TRBJ1-4; a weak D match, TRBD1 (6 bases). Per germline, CDR1 SGDLS and CDR2 YYNGEE. Deletions cut 5 bases from V and 8 bases from J, with 16 bases between. This CDR3 is built from 14 residues. The chain's CDR3 is CASSNEGHREKLFF. CDR3 nucleotides: TGTGCCAGCAGTAACGAGGGACACAGAGAAAAACTGTTTTTT.

CDR3: CASSRQVGSDTGELFF. Here the CDR3 DNA reads TGTGCCAGCTCACGACAAGTCGGTTCGGACACCGGGGAGCTGTTTTTT. V is TRBV18 and J is TRBJ2-2; D gene ambiguous. The germline V gene encodes CDR1 KGHSH and CDR2 LQKENI. CDR3 size: 16 residues. Trimming removed 4 bases from V and 3 bases from J, with 15 bases in between.

The chain links TRBV29-1 to TRBJ2-1, with TRBD2 as a possible D gene (5 bases). The CDR3 consists of 17 residues. Trimming cost V 0 bases and J 3 bases, with 18 bases left between them. In germline, CDR1 is SQVTM, CDR2 ANQGSEA. The CDR3 DNA reads as TGCAGCGTTGAAGACCCCGCCTCGAGGGTCCGCTACAATGAGCAGTTCTTC. Translation: CSVEDPASRVRYNEQFF.

This chain connects TRBV19 to TRBJ2-2, with D maybe TRBD1 (6 bases). V shed 7 bases and J shed 2 bases, with 20 bases lying between them. Germline V CDR1 and CDR2: LNHDA, SQIVND (reference sequence). CDR3 length: 17 residues. CDR3 nucleotides: TGTGCCAGTACCCATTCCCGGACAGTCCTTAACACCGGGGAGCTGTTTTTT. Its translation is CASTHSRTVLNTGELFF. Full variable domain (missing parts from reference TRBV19 and TRBJ2-2): DGGITQSPKYLFRKEGQNVTLSCEQNLNHDAMYWYRQDPGQGLRLIYYSQIVNDFQKGDIAEGYSVSREKKESFPLTVTSAQKNPTAFYLCASTHSRTVLNTGELFFGEGSRLTVL.

In regard to this clone: One junction end does not reproduce the germline sequence, and a read error may be involved. The sample has other DNA sequences that encode this CDR3 too. The chain has TRBV11-2 and TRBJ2-2, with D perhaps TRBD1 (5 bases). This CDR3 is built from 15 residues. Looked up from germline, CDR1 is SGHAT and CDR2 is FQNNGV. This CDR3 reads CASSLGQGSTGELFF. The CDR3 DNA follows: TGCGCCAGCAGCTTGGGGCAGGGTAGCACCGGGGAGCTGTTTTTT.

This rearrangement joins TRBV4-3 to TRBJ2-2, with TRBD1 matching over 9 bases. Trimming removed 8 bases from V and 4 bases from J; junction bases left unmatched: 8. This CDR3 comprises 15 residues. CDR1 is LGHNA, CDR2 YSLEER, per germline. The CDR3 region is CASGPDRGGTGELFF. The CDR3, as DNA: TGCGCCAGCGGCCCGGACAGGGGAGGCACCGGGGAGCTGTTTTTT.

The V call is TRBV2, the J call TRBJ2-7; TRBD2 matches at 14 bases. The length of the CDR3 is 17 residues. V dropped 1 base and J dropped 5; count of bases not matched to a gene: 7. Per the germline V gene, CDR1 is SNHLY and CDR2 is FYNNEI. This CDR3 is CASSEGLAGGPGDEQYF. CDR3 sequence (DNA): TGTGCCAGCAGTGAAGGACTAGCGGGAGGGCCTGGGGACGAGCAGTACTTC. Full variable domain (rest looked up from reference TRBV2 and TRBJ2-7): EPEVTQTPSHQVTQMGQEVILRCVPISNHLYFYWYRQILGQKVEFLVSFYNNEISEKSEIFDDQFSVERPDGSNFTLKIRSTKLEDSAMYFCASSEGLAGGPGDEQYFGPGTRLTVT.

V is TRBV5-1 and J is TRBJ2-1; a weak D match, TRBD2 (5 bases). The V end lost 0 bases, the J end lost 1 base, and 11 bases lay between the germline ends. The germline V gene has CDR1 SGHRS and CDR2 YFSETQ. The CDR3 totals 16 residues. In nucleotides, the CDR3 is TGCGCCAGCAGCTTGGTTGGCGGAGGATCCTACAATGAGCAGTTCTTC. Residues: CASSLVGGGSYNEQFF.

This chain links TRBV18 with TRBJ1-2; D unresolved. The CDR3 length is 13 residues. Germline values: CDR1 KGHSH, CDR2 LQKENI. Trimming took 2 bases from V and 5 from J, leaving 9 bases between them. The CDR3, as DNA: TGTGCCAGCTCACCAGCGGGCATTTATGGCTACACCTTC. It codes for CASSPAGIYGYTF.

This clone has more than one count but fewer than ten. The chain is built from TRBV9 and TRBJ2-1; maybe TRBD2 (6 bases). Deletions cut 1 base from V and 2 bases from J, with 10 bases between. Per the germline V gene, CDR1 is SGDLS and CDR2 is YYNGEE. The CDR3 has 15 residues. CDR3 in amino acids: CASSVSDYTYNEQFF. The CDR3 DNA reads TGTGCCAGCAGCGTATCGGACTATACCTACAATGAGCAGTTCTTC.

This chain connects TRBV5-1 to TRBJ2-3, with TRBD2 matching over 12 bases. This CDR3 comprises 16 residues. V lost 2 bases and J lost 4; bases outside the gene matches: 5. Germline V gives CDR1 SGHRS, CDR2 YFSETQ. The CDR3 sequence is CASSFRTSGNPDTQYF. For the CDR3, the DNA is TGCGCCAGCAGCTTCCGGACTAGCGGGAATCCAGATACGCAGTATTTT.

This chain uses TRBV6-5 with TRBJ1-2; D possibly corresponds to TRBD1 (6 bases). Deletions cut 7 bases from V and 0 bases from J, with 15 bases between. This CDR3 has 15 amino acids. CDR1 is MNHEY and CDR2 is SVGAGI in the germline V gene. In DNA form, the CDR3 reads TGTGCCAGCATGGGCCGGGGGGGCTCTAACTATGGCTACACCTTC. It is translated as CASMGRGGSNYGYTF.

The genes are TRBV28 and TRBJ2-2, with a weak D call TRBD1 (5 bases). V lost 2 bases to trimming and J lost 6 bases, with 13 bases between them. The CDR3 is 15 amino acids. Per germline, CDR1 MDHEN and CDR2 SYDVKM. The CDR3 sequence: CASSLRGGAAGELFF. The DNA of the CDR3 is TGTGCCAGCAGTTTAAGGGGTGGGGCCGCCGGGGAGCTGTTTTTT.

V and J are TRBV11-1 and TRBJ2-1; TRBD2 matches 7 bases. Germline CDR1 is SGHAT and CDR2 is FQDESV (reference sequence). With 2 bases clipped from V and 7 bases from J, the junction kept 11 bases outside the gene matches. This CDR3 has 16 amino acids. The CDR3 protein is CASSLWLAESFNEQFF. The CDR3, as DNA: TGTGCCAGCAGCTTATGGCTAGCGGAGAGTTTTAATGAGCAGTTCTTC.

The rearrangement joins TRBV5-6 to TRBJ2-2; TRBD2 might be the D (5 bases). Germline loops: CDR1 SGHDT, CDR2 YYEEEE. The CDR3 covers 15 residues. The V and J ends lost 2 bases and 1 base respectively, with 9 bases between them. Here the CDR3 reads CASSFRTLNTGELFF. CDR3 sequence (DNA): TGTGCCAGCAGCTTTCGGACTTTGAACACCGGGGAGCTGTTTTTT.

In its sample, this clone was seen a few times. This chain connects TRBV7-8 to TRBJ2-5; 8 nucleotides match TRBD1. The CDR3 extends over 16 amino acids. V lost 5 bases, J lost 1 base, and 9 bases stayed unmatched. CDR1 is SGHVS, CDR2 FQNEAQ, per germline. CDR3 DNA: TGTGCCAGCAGCCGCAGGCTGGACAGGGTCCAAGAGACCCAGTACTTC. As protein: CASSRRLDRVQETQYF.